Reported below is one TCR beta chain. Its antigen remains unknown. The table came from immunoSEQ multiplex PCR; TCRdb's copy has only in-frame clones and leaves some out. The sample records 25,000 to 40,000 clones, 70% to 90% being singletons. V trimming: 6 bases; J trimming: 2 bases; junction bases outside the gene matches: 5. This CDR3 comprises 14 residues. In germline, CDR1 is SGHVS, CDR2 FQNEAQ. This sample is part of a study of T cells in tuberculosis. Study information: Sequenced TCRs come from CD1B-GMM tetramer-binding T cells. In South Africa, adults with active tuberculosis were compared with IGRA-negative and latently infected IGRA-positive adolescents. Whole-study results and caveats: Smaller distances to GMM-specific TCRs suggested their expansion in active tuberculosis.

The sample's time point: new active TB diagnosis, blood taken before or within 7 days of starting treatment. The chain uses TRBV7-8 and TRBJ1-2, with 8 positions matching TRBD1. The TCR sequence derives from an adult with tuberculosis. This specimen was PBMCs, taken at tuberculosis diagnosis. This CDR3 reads CASSPRTGNYGYTF. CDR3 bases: TGTGCCAGCAGTCCACGGACAGGGAACTATGGCTACACCTTC. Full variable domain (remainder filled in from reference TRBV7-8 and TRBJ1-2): GAGVSQSPRYKVAKRGQDVALRCDPISGHVSLFWYQQALGQGPEFLTYFQNEAQLDKSGLPSDRFFAERPEGSVSTLKIQRTQQEDSAVYLCASSPRTGNYGYTFGSGTRLTVV.